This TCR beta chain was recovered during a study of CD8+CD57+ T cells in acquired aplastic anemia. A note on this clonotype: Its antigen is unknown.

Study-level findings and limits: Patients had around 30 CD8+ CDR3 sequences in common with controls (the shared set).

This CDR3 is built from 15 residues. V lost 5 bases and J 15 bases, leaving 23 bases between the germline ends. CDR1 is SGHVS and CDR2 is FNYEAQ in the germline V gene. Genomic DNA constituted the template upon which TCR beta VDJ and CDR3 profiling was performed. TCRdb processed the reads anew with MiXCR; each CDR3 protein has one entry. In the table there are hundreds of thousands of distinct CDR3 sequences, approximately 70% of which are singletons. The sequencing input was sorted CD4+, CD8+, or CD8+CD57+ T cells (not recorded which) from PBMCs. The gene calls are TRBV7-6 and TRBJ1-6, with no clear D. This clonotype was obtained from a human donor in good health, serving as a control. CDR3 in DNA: TGTGCCAGCAGCCTTGGCCCAGCAGGCAGTGAGCACCTCCACTTT. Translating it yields CASSLGPAGSEHLHF. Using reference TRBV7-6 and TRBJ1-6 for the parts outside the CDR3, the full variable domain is GAGVSQSPRYKVTKRGQDVALRCDPISGHVSLYWYRQALGQGPEFLTYFNYEAQQDKSGLPNDRFSAERPEGSISTLTIQRTEQRDSAMYRCASSLGPAGSEHLHFGNGTRLTVT.